The T cell receptor beta chain described here comes from a study of human T cells and chemical hapten exposure. TCRdb called the RACE reads again in MiXCR, with one record for every CDR3 protein. Of over 75,000 distinct CDR3 sequences detected, under 9% appear once; the ten largest clones hold under 2%. The time point here: patch test 1, 2 weeks after DPC sensitization. Stated treatment: therapeutic diphenylcyclopropenone sensitization with weekly scalp DPC. General study findings and limits: High-frequency TCRs, those above 1 in 1000, stayed the same after DPC sensitization.

This clonotype showed up many times. As yet, its antigen is unknown. This CDR3 comprises 17 residues. The V gene end was trimmed by 3 bases and the J gene end by 0 bases; junction bases not matched to a gene: 5. The V gene's germline CDR1 is SGDLS and CDR2 YYNGEE. This specimen was whole blood, taken in connection with sensitization to the hapten diphenylcyclopropenone (DPC). This chain uses TRBV9 with TRBJ2-3; 12 bases fit TRBD2. The receptor was isolated from a woman in her thirties with alopecia areata. Some clones in this sample may be carry-over from other donors' samples. For the CDR3, the DNA is TGTGCCAGCAGCGAGACTAGCGGGGGCGCTAGCACAGATACGCAGTATTTT. Amino acids: CASSETSGGASTDTQYF.